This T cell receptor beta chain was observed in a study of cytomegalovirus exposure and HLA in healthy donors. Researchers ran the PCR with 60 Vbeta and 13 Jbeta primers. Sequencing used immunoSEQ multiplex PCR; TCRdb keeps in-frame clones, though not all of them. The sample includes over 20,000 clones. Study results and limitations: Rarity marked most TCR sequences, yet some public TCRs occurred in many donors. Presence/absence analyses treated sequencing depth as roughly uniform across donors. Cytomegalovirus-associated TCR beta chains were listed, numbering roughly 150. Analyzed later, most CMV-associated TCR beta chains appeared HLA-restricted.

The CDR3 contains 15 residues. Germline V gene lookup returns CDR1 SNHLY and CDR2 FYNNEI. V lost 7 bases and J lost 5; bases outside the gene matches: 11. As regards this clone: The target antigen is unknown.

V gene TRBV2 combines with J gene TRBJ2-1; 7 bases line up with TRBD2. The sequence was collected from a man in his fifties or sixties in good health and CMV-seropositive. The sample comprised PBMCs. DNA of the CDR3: TGTGCCAGCAATGGGCCTGGTCTAGCGGACAATGAGCAGTTCTTC. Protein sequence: CASNGPGLADNEQFF.